This paragraph covers one T cell receptor beta chain sequence. Which antigen it targets is not known. Base qualities are not provided; no much larger clone lies one nucleotide away. One collaborating source in Seattle enrolled patients during active infection and followed them longitudinally through the course of disease. The collaborating institutions used their own protocols to collect whole blood in K2EDTA tubes. For TCRbeta analysis, collaborators shipped samples as frozen whole blood, isolated PBMCs, or DNA extracted from either of those sample types. These data come from a study of blood T cell repertoires in COVID-19 (dated by TCRdb to between 2020 and 2021). Concerning the study at large: Samples covering the acute and convalescent phases of COVID-19 were provided by collaborators in the United States, Italy and Spain. The material from the prospective study consisted of cDNA or gDNA derived from T cells, B-cell-depleted T cells, or PBMCs. Subjects who had been exposed to COVID-19, were actively infected with it, or had recovered from it provided the deeply sampled blood TCRbeta repertoires that made up the dataset. The repertoires were made available in a free public database intended to serve as a resource for research on the immune response to SARS-CoV-2. Samples were obtained from the ongoing ImmuneRACE study (first 160 participants) and from some 1,300 subjects provided by 6 global collaborators. Nearly every sample came with metadata listing a de-identified subject ID, COVID-19 status, age in years and sex. Where available, HLA class I and class II types were obtained from metadata supplied by the sample provider rather than from assay-based typing. Study-level results and caveats: How much clinical and demographic metadata was included differed by source and by participant, and the metadata was provided uncurated.

Spanning cysteine to phenylalanine, the CDR3 consists of 15 amino acids. The retained sequence is limited to the CDR3, 45 bases, with the frame set at the first base. Germline trimming: 5 bases from V, 4 bases from J; junction bases outside gene matches: 5. CDR1 and CDR2 (MGHRA, YSYEKL) derive from the germline V gene. The immunoSEQ Assay, a bias-controlled multiplex PCR, was used to amplify TCRbeta CDR3 regions from genomic DNA. The paper's data handling went like this. Within the assay, amplification of reference gene primers was used to estimate how many nucleated cells each sample contained. Sequence reads were collapsed and filtered to measure the absolute abundance of every unique TCRbeta CDR3 rearrangement. Productive Simpson clonality was computed per sample as the square root of Simpson's diversity index over productive rearrangements. As stored in TCRdb, this immuneACCESS dataset retains in-frame rearrangements with V and J assigned. A fraction of the clones does not appear; measured against another copy, unresolved V genes explain less than half of the discrepancy, and the remainder lacks a known reason. V and J calls and clone size are those listed in that table; D and trimming were worked out from the DNA. Recorded for this sample are 450,000 or so clones; approximately 92% of them occurred a single time. The ten largest make up 0.7% to 1% of the sample.

The chain is assembled from TRBV4-1 and TRBJ2-7; 13 central bases correspond to TRBD2. The receptor's source is a man between 18 and 35 years old with COVID-19, enrolled during active disease. Sequencing used peripheral blood. The base sequence is TGCGCCAGCAGCGCCGGGACTAGCGGGAATTACGAGCAGTACTTC. Translated, it reads CASSAGTSGNYEQYF.